These 7 T cell receptor beta chains came from one sample sequenced in a study of control samples from healthy donors and cancer patients. The repertoire was sequenced with immunoSEQ multiplex PCR; TCRdb's copy has only in-frame clones and lacks some. The sample has approximately 190,000 clones, over 80% seen once. Sample: blood. The receptor source for this set is a man aged 30-40 years in good health.

The CDR3 sequence is CASRLRTGEVKLFF. Written as DNA, the CDR3 is TGTGCCAGCAGGCTCAGGACAGGGGAAGTCAAACTGTTTTTT. The chain recombines TRBV7-7 with TRBJ1-4; TRBD1 matches 9 bases. The CDR3 totals 14 residues. V was pared by 6 bases and J by 11 bases, with 10 bases of the junction left unmatched. Looked up from germline, CDR1 is SSHAT and CDR2 is FNYEAQ (reference sequence).

V usage is TRBV6-2 or TRBV6-3 and J usage is TRBJ1-1; D remains unclear. The CDR3 has 14 residues. The germline V and J ends were trimmed by 3 bases and 0 bases, with 8 bases remaining between them. CDR1 MNHEY and CDR2 SVGEGT come from the germline V gene. CDR3 loop: CASSYTGMNTEAFF. CDR3 nucleotides: TGTGCCAGCAGTTATACCGGAATGAACACTGAAGCTTTCTTT.

The chain recombines TRBV12-5 with TRBJ1-1; the match to TRBD1 covers 8 bases. V lost 1 base, J lost 0 bases, and 7 bases stayed unmatched. CDR1 is LGHNT and CDR2 is FRNRAP in the germline V gene. This CDR3 has 17 residues. CDR3 protein: CASGLGPGTGLNTEAFF. CDR3 nucleotide sequence: TGTGCTAGTGGTTTGGGACCAGGGACAGGCTTGAACACTGAAGCTTTCTTT. The entire variable domain, with the rest obtained from reference TRBV12-5 and TRBJ1-1, is as follows: DARVTQTPRHKVTEMGQEVTMRCQPILGHNTVFWYRQTMMQGLELLAYFRNRAPLDDSGMPKDRFSAEMPDATLATLKIQPSEPRDSAVYFCASGLGPGTGLNTEAFFGQGTRLTVV.

The chain is built from TRBV27 and TRBJ1-5; D may be TRBD1 (5 bases). The V gene's germline CDR1 is MNHEY and CDR2 SMNVEV (reference sequence). Trimming removed 4 bases at V and 7 bases at J, with 17 bases between. The CDR3 length is 15 residues. The CDR3 is CASSSETAGKQPQHF. Here the CDR3 DNA reads TGTGCCAGCAGTTCCGAGACAGCGGGAAAACAGCCCCAGCATTTT.

The chain carries TRBV6-5 and TRBJ1-2; D remains unclear. The ends were cut back, 5 bases at V and 3 bases at J, with 13 bases in the middle. CDR1 MNHEY and CDR2 SVGAGI come from the germline V gene. This CDR3 spans 14 amino acids. CDR3 sequence: CASSTNGADYGYTF. DNA of the CDR3: TGTGCCAGCAGTACTAACGGTGCCGACTATGGCTACACCTTC.

This clone was observed a handful of times. This chain connects TRBV2 to TRBJ1-5; D may be TRBD1 (5 bases). CDR3 size: 14 residues. CDR1 is SNHLY, CDR2 FYNNEI, per germline. The V gene lost 5 bases and the J gene lost 4 bases, with 12 bases spanning the gap. In DNA form, the CDR3 reads TGTGCCAGCAGTACGGGACCAAGGAATCAGCCCCAGCATTTT. It specifies CASSTGPRNQPQHF.

The chain links TRBV30 to TRBJ1-1; a possible D gene is TRBD1 (6 bases). Trimming pared 2 bases from V and 2 bases from J, leaving 12 bases between. Germline-derived CDR1 and CDR2 are GTSNPN and SVGIG (reference sequence). This CDR3 has 14 residues. The CDR3 DNA reads TGTGCCTGGAGTCGGGACACCGTAAACACTGAAGCTTTCTTT. Encoded protein: CAWSRDTVNTEAFF.